The present T cell receptor beta chain was sequenced within a study of identical twins. TCRdb fed the 5' RACE reads into MiXCR, producing one record per CDR3 protein. The table lists about 520,000 distinct CDR3 sequences, approximately 22% of them singletons. This same sample was also taken into another study, of T cells expressing NK-cell markers. This second report adds: A range of roughly 1.0-7.0% of CD8+ T cells consisted of dominant NKG2C+ clonotypes in about six donors. Once again these clonotypes came out on top in the CD3+CD56-NKG2C+ fraction of a few donors.

The TCR comes from a young woman in good health. The material sequenced was CD4+ T cells sorted from blood.

In DNA form, the CDR3 reads TGTGCCAGCAGCGGACAGGGTGGGTACGAGCAGTACTTC. Protein sequence: CASSGQGGYEQYF. J is TRBJ2-7 and V is TRBV7-2, with 8 bases aligning to TRBD1. The germline V gene encodes CDR1 SGHTA and CDR2 FQGNSA. This CDR3 is built from 13 residues. V was pared by 5 bases and J by 4 bases, with 4 bases of the junction left unmatched.